Following are 29 T cell receptor beta chains from one sample sequenced in a study of blood T cell repertoires in COVID-19. The data were produced by immunoSEQ multiplex PCR, yet TCRdb's version contains in-frame clones alone and is incomplete. Among roughly 250,000 clones listed, approximately 85% were seen once. Sequenced: PBMCs or T cells enriched from blood (not recorded which). These receptors originate from a woman between 25 and 40 years old who had recovered from COVID-19.

This rearrangement joins TRBV19 to TRBJ1-1, with no clear D. The CDR3 sequence is 12 residues long. The V end was cut by 6 bases, the J end by 7 bases, with 12 bases between. Germline lookup yields CDR1 LNHDA and CDR2 SQIVND (reference sequence). The CDR3 region has the DNA TGTGCCAGTAGCAGTGACGAGGGTGAAGCTTTCTTT. Translating it yields CASSSDEGEAFF.

This clone was observed a single time. The chain recombines TRBV27 with TRBJ1-1; no definite D call. Germline lookup yields CDR1 MNHEY and CDR2 SMNVEV (reference sequence). The V end was cut by 2 bases, the J end by 5 bases, with 12 bases between. This CDR3 has 14 amino acids. The CDR3, as DNA: TGTGCCAGCAGTTTAAGAGGGCTGTATACTGAAGCTTTCTTT. This codes for CASSLRGLYTEAFF.

CDR3: CASSLDRSPWPEVNTF. DNA for the CDR3: TGTGCCAGCAGCTTAGATCGTTCGCCGTGGCCGGAGGTAAACACCTTC. The chain is built from TRBV7-9 and TRBJ1-2; D uncertain. V was pared by 1 base and J by 12 bases, with 24 bases between. Per germline, CDR1 SEHNR and CDR2 FQNEAQ (reference sequence). CDR3 length: 16 residues. Variable domain in full (rest from reference TRBV7-9 and TRBJ1-2): DTGVSQNPRHKITKRGQNVTFRCDPISEHNRLYWYRQTLGQGPEFLTYFQNEAQLEKSRLLSDRFSAERPKGSFSTLEIQRTEQGDSAMYLCASSLDRSPWPEVNTFGSGTRLTVV.

J is TRBJ2-2 and V is TRBV19, with TRBD1 matching 8 bases. Germline CDR1 LNHDA, CDR2 SQIVND (reference sequence). V trimming: 9 bases; J trimming: 5 bases; junction bases outside the gene matches: 5. This CDR3 contains 13 residues. CDR3 nucleotide sequence: TGTGCCAGCCGTACAGGGGGAACCGGGGAGCTGTTTTTT. Protein sequence: CASRTGGTGELFF.

This rearrangement joins TRBV30 to TRBJ1-2; no clear D. Germline CDR1 reads GTSNPN; CDR2 reads SVGIG (reference sequence). V was cut by 0 bases and J by 1 base, with 15 bases left in between. The CDR3 is 16 amino acids. CDR3 sequence: CAWSVRAAANNYGYTF. Written as DNA, the CDR3 is TGTGCCTGGAGTGTACGAGCGGCAGCCAATAACTATGGCTACACCTTC.

CDR3 in amino acids: CASSPPEGFEQYF. CDR3 DNA sequence: TGTGCCAGCAGTCCCCCGGAGGGGTTCGAGCAGTACTTC. The chain carries TRBV11-2 and TRBJ2-7, with D possibly TRBD2 on 6 matching bases. Germline CDR1 SGHAT, CDR2 FQNNGV. The length of the CDR3 is 13 residues. Trimming stripped 6 bases from V and 6 bases from J, with 15 bases between.

The chain combines TRBV6-2 or TRBV6-3 with TRBJ2-1; tentatively, D is TRBD2 (6 bases). Trimming pared 4 bases from V and 8 bases from J, leaving 18 bases between. The CDR3 contains 15 residues. In germline, CDR1 is MNHEY, CDR2 SVGEGT. In DNA, the CDR3 is TGTGCCAGCAGTTCAGCGGGTCGGGGTCTCGATGAGCAGTTCTTC. It yields the protein CASSSAGRGLDEQFF.

This clone was counted only a few times. The CDR3 protein is CASSIYWTGDQPQHF. The CDR3 region has the DNA TGTGCCAGTAGTATCTACTGGACAGGGGACCAGCCCCAGCATTTT. The gene calls are TRBV19 and TRBJ1-5, with 9 bases aligning to TRBD1. The J segment lost 7 bases and the V segment lost 3 bases, leaving 7 bases of the junction unmatched. CDR1 and CDR2 from the germline V gene are LNHDA and SQIVND (reference sequence). The CDR3 extends over 15 amino acids.

The sample holds a few counts of this clone. The chain recombines TRBV4-1 with TRBJ1-2; unclear D gene. Per germline, CDR1 MGHRA and CDR2 YSYEKL. V shed 10 bases and J shed 3 bases, with 21 bases lying between them. This CDR3 has 15 amino acids. CDR3: CATTPAPDADYGYTF. The CDR3, as DNA: TGCGCCACCACACCCGCGCCTGATGCGGACTATGGCTACACCTTC.

V and J are TRBV5-6 and TRBJ2-7, with 8 bases aligning to TRBD1. In germline, CDR1 is SGHDT, CDR2 YYEEEE. The CDR3 covers 16 residues. Germline trimming cut 6 bases from V and 0 bases from J; bases unmatched to any gene: 11. CDR3 nucleotide sequence: TGTGCCAGCATCACCCCAGGGGGCCCCCCCTCCTACGAGCAGTACTTC. Translated, it gives CASITPGGPPSYEQYF.

Many counts were recorded for this clone. In DNA form, the CDR3 reads TGTGCCTGGAGTGTGCGGCGGGAACCCTACGAGCAGTACTTC. Translating it yields CAWSVRREPYEQYF. The V gene is TRBV30, the J gene TRBJ2-7; TRBD2 is a possible D gene (6 bases). V lost 0 bases and J 2 bases, leaving 11 bases between the germline ends. The CDR3 extends over 14 amino acids. Germline CDR1 reads GTSNPN; CDR2 reads SVGIG (reference sequence).

The chain has TRBV2 and TRBJ2-1, with TRBD1 matching 7 bases. The CDR3 contains 16 residues. The junction had 4 bases not matched to a gene; V was cut back by 2 bases and J by 0 bases. CDR1 and CDR2 from the germline V gene are SNHLY and FYNNEI. In DNA, the CDR3 is TGTGCCAGCAGTGAATACGGGACAGACTCCTACAATGAGCAGTTCTTC. Its translation: CASSEYGTDSYNEQFF.

V is TRBV28 and J is TRBJ1-2; D uncertain. Germline CDR1 reads MDHEN; CDR2 reads SYDVKM. This CDR3 has 11 residues. Between the trimmed V and J ends, which lost 6 bases and 4 bases, there was a span of 6 bases. Here the CDR3 DNA reads TGTGCCAGCAGCAAAGCCTATGGCTACACCTTC. Its translation is CASSKAYGYTF.

The V and J genes are TRBV24-1 and TRBJ1-2, with D possibly matching TRBD1 (6 bases). The CDR3 covers 16 residues. Trimming took 7 bases from V and 3 from J, leaving 20 bases between them. Looked up from germline, CDR1 is KGHDR and CDR2 is SFDVKD. CDR3 in DNA: TGTGCCACCAGAGACCTAGGGGGGACTAGAGACTATGGCTACACCTTC. Amino acid sequence: CATRDLGGTRDYGYTF.

The CDR3 DNA reads as TGCAGCGTTACCCCGGGGTCCAACTCCTACAATGAGCAGTTCTTC. As protein: CSVTPGSNSYNEQFF. The rearrangement joins TRBV29-1 to TRBJ2-1, with D tentatively TRBD2 (5 bases). Per the germline V gene, CDR1 is SQVTM and CDR2 is ANQGSEA. CDR3 length: 15 amino acids. The V end lost 5 bases, the J end lost 0 bases, and 14 bases lay between the germline ends.

There are a few counts of this clone. V usage is TRBV4-1 and J usage is TRBJ2-5, with 15 bases lining up with TRBD2. The V gene's germline CDR1 is MGHRA and CDR2 YSYEKL. There are 17 residues in the CDR3. V lost 4 bases and J lost 4; bases outside the gene matches: 7. This chain's CDR3 is CASSLGLAGGPGETQYF. CDR3 DNA: TGCGCCAGCAGCCTAGGACTAGCGGGGGGGCCGGGAGAGACCCAGTACTTC.

Only one count was recorded for this clone. The chain carries TRBV9 and TRBJ1-3; possible D gene TRBD1, 5 bases. Germline CDR1 is SGDLS and CDR2 is YYNGEE. Trimming took off 2 bases at V and 0 bases at J, with 21 bases between the two ends. The CDR3 contains 19 residues. CDR3 amino acids: CASSVNPTGQLISGNTIYF. CDR3 bases: TGTGCCAGCAGCGTTAACCCCACAGGACAACTAATCTCTGGAAACACCATATATTTT.

The rearrangement links TRBV9 to TRBJ2-5; 9 bases are a match to TRBD2. Trimming at V came to 0 bases and at J to 1 base, leaving 4 bases not matched to a gene. The CDR3 is 16 amino acids. Germline V gene data show CDR1 as SGDLS and CDR2 as YYNGEE. The CDR3 DNA is TGTGCCAGCAGCGTAGAACCTAGCGGGGTCCAAGAGACCCAGTACTTC. Encoded protein: CASSVEPSGVQETQYF.

A single count supports this clone. V and J are TRBV27 and TRBJ1-2; TRBD1 agrees at 10 bases. The ends lost 0 bases at V and 5 bases at J; junction bases unmatched: 3. CDR3 length: 15 residues. CDR1 MNHEY and CDR2 SMNVEV come from the germline V gene (reference sequence). For the CDR3, the DNA is TGTGCCAGCAGTTTATCGACAGGGGGCGTTTATGGCTACACCTTC. Residues: CASSLSTGGVYGYTF.

The V and J genes are TRBV4-1 and TRBJ2-7, with D perhaps matching TRBD1 (6 bases). There are 15 residues in the CDR3. The germline gives CDR1 MGHRA, CDR2 YSYEKL. V was shortened by 3 bases and J by 0 bases, with 12 bases between the two germline ends. CDR3 nucleotide sequence: TGCGCCAGCAGCCACCGCCGGGACATCTCCTACGAGCAGTACTTC. Residues: CASSHRRDISYEQYF.

The V and J genes are TRBV7-2 and TRBJ2-1, with 9 bases lining up with TRBD2. CDR3 length: 16 residues. The trim removed 1 base at V and 1 base at J, leaving 2 bases unmatched. From germline, CDR1 is SGHTA and CDR2 FQGNSA. The CDR3 nucleotides are TGTGCCAGCAGCTTAGTTGCGGGAGGGTCCTACAATGAGCAGTTCTTC. Translating it yields CASSLVAGGSYNEQFF.

This sequence joins TRBV14 and TRBJ1-3; D gene unclear. V gave up 0 bases and J gave up 4 bases, with 13 bases separating them. The CDR3 loop spans 16 amino acids. CDR1 SGHDN and CDR2 FVKESK come from the germline V gene. As DNA, the CDR3 is TGTGCCAGCAGCCAAGATATGCGGGCGCGGGGAAACACCATATATTTT. Amino acid sequence: CASSQDMRARGNTIYF.

This clone has at least ten counts. The rearrangement uses TRBV5-1 and TRBJ1-5; 8 bases match TRBD1. Germline values: CDR1 SGHRS, CDR2 YFSETQ. The CDR3 totals 14 residues. The trim removed 4 bases at V and 5 bases at J, leaving 5 bases unmatched. CDR3 residues: CASSVGQGDQPQHF. The DNA of the CDR3 is TGCGCCAGCAGCGTTGGACAGGGAGATCAGCCCCAGCATTTT.

The V and J genes are TRBV25-1 and TRBJ1-3; perhaps TRBD1 as D (6 bases). The CDR3 is 16 amino acids. Trimming pared 3 bases from V and 4 bases from J, leaving 16 bases between. CDR1 is MGHDK, CDR2 SYGVNS, per germline. Here the CDR3 DNA reads TGTGCCAGCAGTGACTTCGGGGGGGGCGAAGGAAACACCATATATTTT. This gives the protein CASSDFGGGEGNTIYF.

This clone is a singleton in its sample. The V call is TRBV5-1, the J call TRBJ2-2; 7 bases match TRBD1. CDR1 is SGHRS and CDR2 is YFSETQ in the germline V gene. The CDR3 totals 14 residues. J was trimmed by 7 bases and V by 2 bases; bases with no gene match: 5. CDR3 loop: CASSLDRDNGELFF. CDR3 DNA sequence: TGCGCCAGCAGCTTAGACAGGGATAACGGGGAGCTGTTTTTT.

The chain combines TRBV9 with TRBJ2-2, with a possible D match to TRBD1 (7 bases). The CDR3 runs 14 residues. V gave up 0 bases and J gave up 5 bases, with 8 bases separating them. CDR1 and CDR2 from the germline V gene are SGDLS and YYNGEE. The DNA of the CDR3 is TGTGCCAGCAGCGTAGCAGGGGGGACCGGGGAGCTGTTTTTT. Amino acid sequence: CASSVAGGTGELFF.

The chain uses TRBV27 and TRBJ2-7; 8 bases are a match to TRBD1. V was pared by 2 bases and J by 5 bases, with 5 bases of the junction left unmatched. Germline V lookup: CDR1 MNHEY, CDR2 SMNVEV (reference sequence). The CDR3 runs to 14 residues. The CDR3 is CASSLGRGRDEQYF. For the CDR3, the DNA is TGTGCCAGCAGTTTAGGCAGGGGGCGGGACGAGCAGTACTTC.

The chain joins TRBV2 to TRBJ2-1, with D perhaps matching TRBD1 (6 bases). This CDR3 comprises 15 residues. Germline assignment: CDR1 SNHLY and CDR2 FYNNEI. V was trimmed by 4 bases and J by 3 bases, leaving 13 bases between them. This chain's CDR3 is CASSAPGRGYNEQFF. DNA of the CDR3: TGTGCCAGCAGTGCACCGGGCAGGGGCTACAATGAGCAGTTCTTC.

The V gene is TRBV4-1, the J gene TRBJ1-5; D uncertain. Per the germline V gene, CDR1 is MGHRA and CDR2 is YSYEKL. The ends were cut back, 1 base at V and 9 bases at J, with 16 bases in the middle. The CDR3 is 15 amino acids. This chain's CDR3 is CASSQAGVGSWPQHF. CDR3 nucleotide sequence: TGCGCCAGCAGCCAAGCGGGTGTGGGTAGTTGGCCCCAGCATTTT.